The 12 T cell receptor beta chains in this list originate from one sample, sequenced in a study of Ad26.COV2.S vaccination and SARS-CoV-2 variants. Generated by immunoSEQ multiplex PCR, the TCRdb table keeps only in-frame clones and is missing some. The profile shows roughly 450,000 clones, 80% to 95% of them singletons. Treatment of the sample: approximately 18 received Ad26.COV2.S at low or high dose, single or two shots; a few received placebo; per-sample allocation not given. Specimens were obtained on day 63 following the first vaccine or placebo injection. Specimen: peripheral blood, collected in a trial of Ad26.COV2.S vaccine versus placebo. The receptors here all came from a person aged 18-60 years who received the Ad26.COV2.S COVID-19 vaccine or a placebo.

The chain joins TRBV18 to TRBJ1-5, with a tentative D call TRBD1 (6 bases). CDR1 KGHSH and CDR2 LQKENI come from the germline V gene. The CDR3 sequence is 18 residues long. V shed 1 base and J shed 1 base, with 17 bases lying between them. The CDR3 loop reads CASSPQDAGGVSNQPQHF. For the CDR3, the DNA is TGTGCCAGCTCACCACAGGATGCGGGGGGCGTGAGCAATCAGCCCCAGCATTTT.

This chain links TRBV5-6 with TRBJ1-2; D unclear. Germline-derived CDR1 and CDR2 are SGHDT and YYEEEE. Trimming took 0 bases from V and 7 from J, leaving 10 bases between them. The CDR3 runs to 13 residues. In nucleotides, the CDR3 is TGTGCCAGCAGCTTGGGAGGGAAGGGTGGCTACACCTTC. Its translation is CASSLGGKGGYTF.

This sequence joins TRBV7-6 and TRBJ2-3, with 14 bases that match TRBD2. V shed 5 bases, J shed 4 bases, and the junction held 8 bases outside the gene matches. The CDR3 is 17 amino acids. The germline V gene has CDR1 SGHVS and CDR2 FNYEAQ. CDR3 protein: CASSPRLAGGPADTQYF. In DNA form, the CDR3 reads TGTGCCAGCAGCCCTCGACTAGCGGGAGGGCCCGCAGATACGCAGTATTTT.

The V gene is TRBV19, the J gene TRBJ1-5, with TRBD1 matching 12 bases. CDR1 and CDR2 from the germline V gene are LNHDA and SQIVND (reference sequence). The J segment lost 5 bases and the V segment lost 9 bases, leaving 5 bases of the junction unmatched. The CDR3 runs to 14 residues. This CDR3 reads CASRGTGGYQPQHF. For the CDR3, the DNA is TGTGCCAGCCGTGGGACAGGGGGCTATCAGCCCCAGCATTTT.

CDR3 DNA: TGCGCCAGCACCCGAGCCGGGACAGGCACAGATACGCAGTATTTT. Translated, it gives CASTRAGTGTDTQYF. This chain uses TRBV5-1 with TRBJ2-3, with 7 positions matching TRBD1. V lost 6 bases and J lost 1; bases outside the gene matches: 8. Germline CDR1 is SGHRS and CDR2 is YFSETQ. The CDR3 totals 15 residues.

The chain couples TRBV10-3 to TRBJ2-3; TRBD2 agrees at 8 bases. The germline gives CDR1 ENHRY, CDR2 SYGVKD. After removal of 0 bases from V and 2 bases from J, the junction contained 7 bases not matched to a gene. The CDR3 loop spans 17 amino acids. The CDR3 protein is CAISESSLAGITDTQYF. As DNA, the CDR3 is TGTGCCATCAGTGAGTCGTCTCTAGCGGGCATCACAGATACGCAGTATTTT.

The chain combines TRBV5-5 with TRBJ2-1; 8 bases are a match to TRBD2. CDR1 and CDR2 (germline): SGHKS, YYEKEE (reference sequence). J was trimmed by 10 bases and V by 0 bases; bases with no gene match: 6. This CDR3 comprises 14 residues. The CDR3 nucleotides are TGTGCCAGCAGCTTGGCCCCTATAGCGGGAGAGCAGTTCTTC. This codes for CASSLAPIAGEQFF.

This chain joins TRBV11-2 and TRBJ1-6, with D unclear. The CDR3 consists of 14 residues. The germline V gene encodes CDR1 SGHAT and CDR2 FQNNGV. Trimming took off 4 bases at V and 14 bases at J, with 18 bases between the two ends. The CDR3 sequence is CASSSPPETASLHF. In DNA, the CDR3 is TGTGCCAGCAGCTCCCCCCCCGAGACGGCTTCCCTCCACTTT.

The genes are TRBV11-2 and TRBJ2-3, with 7 bases aligning to TRBD2. CDR1 and CDR2 from the germline V gene are SGHAT and FQNNGV. The CDR3 totals 16 residues. V was pared by 5 bases and J by 0 bases, with 8 bases of the junction left unmatched. CDR3 sequence reads: CASSPGLGRSTDTQYF. As DNA, the CDR3 is TGTGCCAGCAGCCCTGGACTAGGCCGGAGCACAGATACGCAGTATTTT.

V and J are TRBV27 and TRBJ1-5, with 9 bases aligning to TRBD1. Trimming took 5 bases from V and 3 from J; bases not matched to a gene: 2. The CDR3 has 14 residues. Per germline, CDR1 MNHEY and CDR2 SMNVEV (reference sequence). CDR3 amino acids: CASSGTGPNQPQHF. The CDR3 nucleotides read TGTGCCAGCAGTGGGACAGGGCCCAATCAGCCCCAGCATTTT.

This chain uses TRBV4-2 with TRBJ2-3, with TRBD2 matching over 7 bases. CDR3 size: 17 residues. In germline, CDR1 is LGHNA, CDR2 YNFKEQ. Trimming took 0 bases from V and 6 from J; bases not matched to a gene: 12. The CDR3 nucleotides read TGTGCCAGCAGCCAAGATGGCTCGGGAGGACCCCTCGATACGCAGTATTTT. Protein product: CASSQDGSGGPLDTQYF.

The chain recombines TRBV7-3 with TRBJ2-3; 12 bases fit TRBD2. This CDR3 comprises 18 residues. Germline CDR1 is SGHTA and CDR2 is FQGTGA. Trimming cost V 0 bases and J 2 bases; bases outside gene matches: 6. The CDR3 region is CASSLTPLAGGSTDTQYF. CDR3 coding DNA: TGTGCCAGCAGCTTAACCCCGCTAGCGGGAGGGTCCACAGATACGCAGTATTTT.